The sequence of this T cell receptor beta chain was determined in a study of neurological immune-mediated disorders. The unsorted libraries were made from 2 million PBMCs kept at -80 C. This CDR3 has 15 amino acids. From germline, CDR1 is SGHTA and CDR2 FQGTGA. Trimming removed 2 bases from V and 4 bases from J, with 9 bases in between. This clonotype was detected many times. Synthesis of cDNA was performed by 5'RACE using 10-nucleotide random UMIs. From 15-18 subjects, each sequencing run yielded over 180 million TCR-beta sequences. A single record per CDR3 protein comes from TCRdb applying MiXCR to the 5' RACE reads. The sample lists more than 45,000 distinct CDR3 sequences, roughly 10% seen once, with less than 2% in the top ten.

This chain joins TRBV7-3 and TRBJ1-6; tentatively, D is TRBD1 (6 bases). This TCR was recovered from a man aged 55 to 70 in good health. Sequencing input: PBMCs. CDR3 sequence reads: CASSLGGQYNSPLHF. The CDR3 nucleotides read TGTGCCAGCAGCTTAGGCGGACAGTATAATTCACCCCTCCACTTT.